This T cell receptor (beta chain) was found in a study of cytomegalovirus exposure and HLA in healthy donors. The PCR contained 60 Vbeta and 13 Jbeta primers. Authors' processing steps: Some 80 million unique TCR beta chains, some 9.9 million shared, were counted in a later analysis. Using immunoSEQ multiplex PCR, the repertoire was profiled, and TCRdb retains in-frame clones only, with some absent. V, J and clone size are those of that table, while D and trimming were read from the DNA. The data contain about 120,000 clones, roughly 71% of them singletons. The receptor was isolated from a man between 18 and 29 years old in good health and CMV-seropositive. Sequencing used PBMCs.

The CDR3 sequence is CATSQGDRVENTIYF. Written as DNA, the CDR3 is TGTGCCACCTCCCAGGGGGACAGGGTGGAAAACACCATATATTTT. This rearrangement joins TRBV15 to TRBJ1-3, with 9 bases that match TRBD1. The ends lost 8 bases at V and 6 bases at J; junction bases unmatched: 11. This CDR3 contains 15 residues. Per the germline V gene, CDR1 is LNHNV and CDR2 is YYDKDF (reference sequence).